This T cell receptor (beta chain) was recorded in a study of T cell responses to AZD1222 COVID-19 vaccine. A note on this clone: Antigen specificity is unknown.

Per germline, CDR1 SGHTA and CDR2 FQGTGA. J lost 4 bases, V lost 5 bases, and 4 bases had no gene match. This CDR3 has 13 residues. Sequencing was performed with immunoSEQ multiplex PCR; in TCRdb, only in-frame clones are kept and a portion is missing. The sample has 130,000 or so clones, roughly 89% seen once. Study-wide points: In all cases, repertoires were sampled only after the peak T cell response. Regions 160-218 and 743-854 dominated among vaccine-associated CD4 TCRs spanning spike.

The sequenced sample was peripheral blood, obtained on day 0 of AZD1222 vaccination. The chain combines TRBV7-3 with TRBJ1-1; 7 bases are a match to TRBD1. This sequence was found in an adult in good health. Written as DNA, the CDR3 is TGTGCCAGCAGCGCTGACAGGGTCACTGAAGCTTTCTTT. This codes for CASSADRVTEAFF.